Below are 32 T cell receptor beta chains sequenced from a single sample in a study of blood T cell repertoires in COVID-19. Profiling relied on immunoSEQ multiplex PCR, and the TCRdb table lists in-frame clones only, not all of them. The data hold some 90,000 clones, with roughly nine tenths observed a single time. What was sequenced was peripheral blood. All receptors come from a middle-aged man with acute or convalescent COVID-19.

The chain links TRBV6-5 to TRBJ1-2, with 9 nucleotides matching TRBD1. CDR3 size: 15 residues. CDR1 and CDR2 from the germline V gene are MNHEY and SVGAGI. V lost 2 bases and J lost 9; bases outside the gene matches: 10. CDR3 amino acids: CASSYAGQGGERYTF. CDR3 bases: TGTGCCAGCAGTTACGCGGGACAGGGAGGCGAACGCTACACCTTC.

CDR3 region: CASSYTRQGWGTDTQYF. In DNA, the CDR3 is TGTGCCAGCAGCTATACCCGACAGGGTTGGGGCACAGATACGCAGTATTTT. The rearrangement uses TRBV5-6 and TRBJ2-3; 7 bases align to TRBD1. The length of the CDR3 is 17 residues. Germline CDR1 is SGHDT and CDR2 is YYEEEE. The V gene end was trimmed by 3 bases and the J gene end by 1 base; junction bases not matched to a gene: 11.

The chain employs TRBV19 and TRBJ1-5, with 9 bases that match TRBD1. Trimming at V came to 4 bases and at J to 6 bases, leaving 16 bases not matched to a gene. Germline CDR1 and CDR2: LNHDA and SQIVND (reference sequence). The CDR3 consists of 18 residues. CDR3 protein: CASSNDPGTGRVFQPQHF. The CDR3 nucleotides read TGTGCCAGTAGTAACGACCCCGGGACAGGGAGGGTATTTCAGCCCCAGCATTTT.

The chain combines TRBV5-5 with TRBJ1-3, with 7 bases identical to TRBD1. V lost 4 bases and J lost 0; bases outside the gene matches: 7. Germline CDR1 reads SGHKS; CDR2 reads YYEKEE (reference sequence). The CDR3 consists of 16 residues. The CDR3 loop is CASSVHRGDSGNTIYF. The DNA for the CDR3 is TGTGCCAGCAGCGTCCACAGGGGAGACTCTGGAAACACCATATATTTT.

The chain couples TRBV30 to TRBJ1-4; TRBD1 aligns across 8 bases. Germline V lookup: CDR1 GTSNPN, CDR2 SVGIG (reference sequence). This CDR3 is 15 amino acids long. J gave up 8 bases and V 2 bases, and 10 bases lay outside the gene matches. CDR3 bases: TGTGCCTGGAGTCCCCTGCCGACAGGGGCCGAAAAACTGTTTTTT. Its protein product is CAWSPLPTGAEKLFF.

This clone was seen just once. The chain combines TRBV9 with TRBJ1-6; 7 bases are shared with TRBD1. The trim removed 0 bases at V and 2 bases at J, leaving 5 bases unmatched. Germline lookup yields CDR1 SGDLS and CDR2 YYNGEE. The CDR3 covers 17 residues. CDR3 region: CASSVGRGGAYNSPLHF. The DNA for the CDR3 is TGTGCCAGCAGCGTAGGGAGAGGGGGCGCCTATAATTCACCCCTCCACTTT.

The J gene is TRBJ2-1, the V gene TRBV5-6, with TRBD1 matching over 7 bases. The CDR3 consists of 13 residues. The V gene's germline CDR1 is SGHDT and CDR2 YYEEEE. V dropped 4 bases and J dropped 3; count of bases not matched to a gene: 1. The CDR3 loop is CASSPGGYNEQFF. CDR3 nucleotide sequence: TGTGCCAGCAGCCCAGGGGGCTACAATGAGCAGTTCTTC.

The CDR3 reads CASSPGQSYNSPLHF. The DNA of the CDR3 is TGTGCCAGCAGCCCGGGACAGTCCTATAATTCACCCCTCCACTTT. The V and J genes are TRBV7-9 and TRBJ1-6; 7 bases align to TRBD1. CDR1 and CDR2 (germline): SEHNR, FQNEAQ (reference sequence). The length of the CDR3 is 15 residues. V gave up 5 bases and J gave up 1 base; unmatched junction bases: 2.

The CDR3 coding sequence is TGTGCCAGCAGTTTAACTAGCGGGGGGGCGAGAGATACGCAGTATTTT. Amino acid sequence: CASSLTSGGARDTQYF. This rearrangement joins TRBV28 to TRBJ2-3; 13 bases map to TRBD2. The CDR3 has 16 amino acids. Germline CDR1 and CDR2: MDHEN and SYDVKM. J lost 5 bases, V lost 2 bases, and 4 bases had no gene match.

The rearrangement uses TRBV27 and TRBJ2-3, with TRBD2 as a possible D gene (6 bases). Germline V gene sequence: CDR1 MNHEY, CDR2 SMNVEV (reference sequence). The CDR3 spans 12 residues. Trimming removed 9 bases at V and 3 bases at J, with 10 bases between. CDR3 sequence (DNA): TGTGCCAGGGGGGACTCTACAGATACGCAGTATTTT. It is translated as CARGDSTDTQYF.

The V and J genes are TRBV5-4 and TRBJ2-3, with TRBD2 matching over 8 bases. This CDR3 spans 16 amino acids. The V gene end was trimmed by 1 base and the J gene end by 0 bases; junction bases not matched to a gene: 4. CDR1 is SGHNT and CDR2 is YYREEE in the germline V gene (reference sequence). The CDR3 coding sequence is TGTGCCAGCAGCTTGTTACGGGGGGGAAGCACAGATACGCAGTATTTT. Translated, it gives CASSLLRGGSTDTQYF.

CDR3 sequence: CASSFQGTTEAFF. As DNA, the CDR3 is TGTGCCAGCAGCTTCCAGGGTACCACTGAAGCTTTCTTT. The chain combines TRBV7-9 with TRBJ1-1; D possibly corresponds to TRBD1 (5 bases). V dropped 3 bases and J dropped 4 bases, with 9 bases sitting between them. The germline gives CDR1 SEHNR, CDR2 FQNEAQ (reference sequence). This CDR3 contains 13 residues.

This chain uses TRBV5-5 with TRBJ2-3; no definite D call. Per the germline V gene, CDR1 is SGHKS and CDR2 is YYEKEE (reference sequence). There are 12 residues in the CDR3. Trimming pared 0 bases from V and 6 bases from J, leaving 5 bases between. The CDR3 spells CASSLVIDTQYF. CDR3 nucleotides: TGTGCCAGCAGCTTGGTCATCGATACGCAGTATTTT. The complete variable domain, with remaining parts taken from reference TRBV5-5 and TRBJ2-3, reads DAGVTQSPTHLIKTRGQQVTLRCSPISGHKSVSWYQQVLGQGPQFIFQYYEKEERGRGNFPDRFSARQFPNYSSELNVNALLLGDSALYLCASSLVIDTQYFGPGTRLTVL.

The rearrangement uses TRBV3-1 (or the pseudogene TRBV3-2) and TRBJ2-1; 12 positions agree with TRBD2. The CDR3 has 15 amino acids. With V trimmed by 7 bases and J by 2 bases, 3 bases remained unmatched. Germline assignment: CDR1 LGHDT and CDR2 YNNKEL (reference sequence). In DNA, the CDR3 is TGTGCCAGCACCCTAGCGGGGGGGCCCTACAATGAGCAGTTCTTC. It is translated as CASTLAGGPYNEQFF.

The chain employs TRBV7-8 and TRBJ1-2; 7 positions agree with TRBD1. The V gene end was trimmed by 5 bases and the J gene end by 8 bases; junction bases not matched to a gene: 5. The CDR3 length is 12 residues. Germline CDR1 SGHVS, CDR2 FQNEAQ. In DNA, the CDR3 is TGTGCCAGCAGCGTATCAGGGGGAGGCTACACCTTC. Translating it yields CASSVSGGGYTF.

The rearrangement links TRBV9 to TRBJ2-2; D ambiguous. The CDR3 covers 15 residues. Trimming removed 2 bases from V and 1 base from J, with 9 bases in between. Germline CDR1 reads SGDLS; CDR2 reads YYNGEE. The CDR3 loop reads CASSVVGQNTGELFF. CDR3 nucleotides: TGTGCCAGCAGCGTCGTTGGCCAGAACACCGGGGAGCTGTTTTTT.

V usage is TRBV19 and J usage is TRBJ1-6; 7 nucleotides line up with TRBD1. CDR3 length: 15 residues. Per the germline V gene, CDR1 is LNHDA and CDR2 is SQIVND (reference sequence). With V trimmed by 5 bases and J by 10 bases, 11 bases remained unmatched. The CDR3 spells CASSRGTDWRSPLHF. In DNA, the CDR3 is TGTGCCAGTAGTCGGGGGACAGATTGGAGGTCACCCCTCCACTTT.

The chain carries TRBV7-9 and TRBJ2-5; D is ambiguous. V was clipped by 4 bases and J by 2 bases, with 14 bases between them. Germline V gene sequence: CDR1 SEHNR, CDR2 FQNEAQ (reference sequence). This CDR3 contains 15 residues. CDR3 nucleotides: TGTGCCAGCAGCTCGAATGCGGCAAGACAAGAGACCCAGTACTTC. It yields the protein CASSSNAARQETQYF.

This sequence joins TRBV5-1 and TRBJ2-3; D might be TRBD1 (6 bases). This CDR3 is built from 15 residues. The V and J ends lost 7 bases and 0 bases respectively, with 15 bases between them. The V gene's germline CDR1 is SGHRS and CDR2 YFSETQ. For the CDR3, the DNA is TGCGCCAGCGCCGGGACATATTCTAGCACAGATACGCAGTATTTT. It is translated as CASAGTYSSTDTQYF.

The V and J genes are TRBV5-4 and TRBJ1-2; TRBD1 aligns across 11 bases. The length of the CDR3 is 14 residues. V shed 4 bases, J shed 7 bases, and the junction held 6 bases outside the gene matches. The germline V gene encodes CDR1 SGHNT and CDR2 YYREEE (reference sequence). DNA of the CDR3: TGTGCCAGCAGCCTGGACAGGGGGCTCTTTGGCTACACCTTC. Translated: CASSLDRGLFGYTF.

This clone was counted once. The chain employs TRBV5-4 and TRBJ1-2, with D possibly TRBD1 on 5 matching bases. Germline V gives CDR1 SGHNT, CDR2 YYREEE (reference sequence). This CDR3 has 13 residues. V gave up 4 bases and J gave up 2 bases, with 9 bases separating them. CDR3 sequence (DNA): TGTGCCAGCAGCGCCCAGGGAAACTATGGCTACACCTTC. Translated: CASSAQGNYGYTF.

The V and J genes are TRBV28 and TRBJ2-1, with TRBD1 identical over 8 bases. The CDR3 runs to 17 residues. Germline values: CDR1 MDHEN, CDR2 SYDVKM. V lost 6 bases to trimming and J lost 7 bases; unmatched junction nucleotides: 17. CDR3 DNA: TGTGCCAGCAGCATCCCCCAGGGGGCGAGTCCTACAAATGAGCAGTTCTTC. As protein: CASSIPQGASPTNEQFF. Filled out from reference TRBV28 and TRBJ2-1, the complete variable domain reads DVKVTQSSRYLVKRTGEKVFLECVQDMDHENMFWYRQDPGLGLRLIYFSYDVKMKEKGDIPEGYSVSREKKERFSLILESASTNQTSMYLCASSIPQGASPTNEQFFGPGTRLTVL.

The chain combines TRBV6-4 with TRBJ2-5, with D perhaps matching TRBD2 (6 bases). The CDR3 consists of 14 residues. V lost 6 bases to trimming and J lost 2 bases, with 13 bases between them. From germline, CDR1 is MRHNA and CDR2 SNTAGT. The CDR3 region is CASSPTGLQETQYF. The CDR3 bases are TGTGCCAGCAGCCCGACCGGACTACAAGAGACCCAGTACTTC.

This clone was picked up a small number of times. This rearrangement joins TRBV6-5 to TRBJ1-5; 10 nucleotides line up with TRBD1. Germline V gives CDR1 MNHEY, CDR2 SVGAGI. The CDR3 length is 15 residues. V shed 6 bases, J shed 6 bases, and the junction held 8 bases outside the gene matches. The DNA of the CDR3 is TGTGCCAGCAGACGGGACAGGGGAGGAACTCAGCCCCAGCATTTT. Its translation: CASRRDRGGTQPQHF.

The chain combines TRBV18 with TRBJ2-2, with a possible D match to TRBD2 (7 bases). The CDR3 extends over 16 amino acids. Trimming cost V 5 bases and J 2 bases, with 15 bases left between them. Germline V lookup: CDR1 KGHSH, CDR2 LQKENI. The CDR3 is CASSTRTGGNTGELFF. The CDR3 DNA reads TGTGCCAGCTCAACACGAACGGGGGGCAACACCGGGGAGCTGTTTTTT. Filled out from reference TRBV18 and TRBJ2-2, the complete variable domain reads NAGVMQNPRHLVRRRGQEARLRCSPMKGHSHVYWYRQLPEEGLKFMVYLQKENIIDESGMPKERFSAEFPKEGPSILRIQQVVRGDSAAYFCASSTRTGGNTGELFFGEGSRLTVL.

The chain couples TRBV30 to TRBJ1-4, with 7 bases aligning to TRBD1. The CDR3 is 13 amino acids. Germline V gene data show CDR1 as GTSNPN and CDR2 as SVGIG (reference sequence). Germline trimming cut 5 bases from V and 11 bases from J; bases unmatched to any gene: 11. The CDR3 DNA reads TGTGCCTGGGAGGGACAGAACATCGATAAACTGTTTTTT. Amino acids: CAWEGQNIDKLFF.

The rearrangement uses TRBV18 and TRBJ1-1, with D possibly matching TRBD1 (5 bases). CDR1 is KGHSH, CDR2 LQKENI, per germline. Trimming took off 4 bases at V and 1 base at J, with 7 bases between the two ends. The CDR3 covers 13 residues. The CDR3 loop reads CASSLQGNTEAFF. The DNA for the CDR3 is TGTGCCAGCTCACTCCAGGGGAACACTGAAGCTTTCTTT.

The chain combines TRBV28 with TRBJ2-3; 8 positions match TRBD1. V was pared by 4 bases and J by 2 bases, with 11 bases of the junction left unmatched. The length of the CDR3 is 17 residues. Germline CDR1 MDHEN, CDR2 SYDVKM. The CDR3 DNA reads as TGTGCCAGCAGTTCGCCAGCGACAGGGGATAACACAGATACGCAGTATTTT. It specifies CASSSPATGDNTDTQYF.

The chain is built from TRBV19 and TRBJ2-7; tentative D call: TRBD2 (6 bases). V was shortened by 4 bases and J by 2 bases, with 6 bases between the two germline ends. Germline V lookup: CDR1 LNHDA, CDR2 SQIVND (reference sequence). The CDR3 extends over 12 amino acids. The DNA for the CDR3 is TGTGCCAGTAGTAGGGGGGCCTACGAGCAGTACTTC. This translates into CASSRGAYEQYF.

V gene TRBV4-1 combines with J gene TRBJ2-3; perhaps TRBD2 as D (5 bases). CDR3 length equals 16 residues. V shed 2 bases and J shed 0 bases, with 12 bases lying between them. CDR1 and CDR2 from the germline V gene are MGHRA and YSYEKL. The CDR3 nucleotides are TGCGCCAGCAGCCAACCCGGGGAGTCTAGCACAGATACGCAGTATTTT. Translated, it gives CASSQPGESSTDTQYF.

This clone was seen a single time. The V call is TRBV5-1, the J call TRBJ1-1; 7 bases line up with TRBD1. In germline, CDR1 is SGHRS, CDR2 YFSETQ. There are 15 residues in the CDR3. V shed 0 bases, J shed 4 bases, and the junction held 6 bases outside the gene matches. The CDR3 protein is CASSLAAGGTTEAFF. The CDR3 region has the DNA TGCGCCAGCAGCTTGGCGGCAGGGGGGACCACTGAAGCTTTCTTT.

This CDR3 is CASSIWTSGTQETQYF. The CDR3 nucleotides read TGTGCCAGCAGCATATGGACTAGCGGGACCCAAGAGACCCAGTACTTC. This chain joins TRBV7-8 and TRBJ2-5, with TRBD2 matching 12 bases. With 5 bases clipped from V and 1 base from J, the junction kept 5 bases outside the gene matches. The CDR3 is 16 residues long. Germline V CDR1 and CDR2: SGHVS, FQNEAQ.